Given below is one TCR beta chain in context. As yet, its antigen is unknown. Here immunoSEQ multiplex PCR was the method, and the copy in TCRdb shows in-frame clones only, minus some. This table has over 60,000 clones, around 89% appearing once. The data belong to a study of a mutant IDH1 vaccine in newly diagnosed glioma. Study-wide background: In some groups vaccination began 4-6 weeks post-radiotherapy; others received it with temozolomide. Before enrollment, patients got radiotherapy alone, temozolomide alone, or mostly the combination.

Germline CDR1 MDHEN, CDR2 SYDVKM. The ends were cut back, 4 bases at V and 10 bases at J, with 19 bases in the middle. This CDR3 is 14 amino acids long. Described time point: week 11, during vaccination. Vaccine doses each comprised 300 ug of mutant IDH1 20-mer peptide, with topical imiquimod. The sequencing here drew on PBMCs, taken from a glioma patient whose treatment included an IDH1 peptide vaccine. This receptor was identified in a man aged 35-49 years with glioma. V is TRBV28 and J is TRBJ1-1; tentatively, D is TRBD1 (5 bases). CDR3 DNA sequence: TGTGCCAGCAGTTACTCTGGGACGACGCAAGGAGCTTTCTTT. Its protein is CASSYSGTTQGAFF.